The clone carrying this TCR beta chain appeared a single time. With 7 bases clipped from V and 5 bases from J, the junction kept 10 bases outside the gene matches. This CDR3 has 15 amino acids. Germline CDR1 reads LNHDA; CDR2 reads SQIVND (reference sequence). These data are taken from a study of blood T cell repertoires in COVID-19. Sequenced by immunoSEQ multiplex PCR; TCRdb stores in-frame clones only, minus some. The sample yields 77,000 or so clones, 75% to 90% seen once. This clonotype was obtained from a man older than 75 with acute or convalescent COVID-19. The rearrangement joins TRBV19 to TRBJ2-5, with 10 bases fitting TRBD2. The sample consisted of peripheral blood. CDR3 in DNA: TGTGCCAGTACCCCGAGCGGGGGGGCGGGGGAGACCCAGTACTTC. Translation: CASTPSGGAGETQYF. Drawing the rest from reference TRBV19 and TRBJ2-5, the complete variable domain is DGGITQSPKYLFRKEGQNVTLSCEQNLNHDAMYWYRQDPGQGLRLIYYSQIVNDFQKGDIAEGYSVSREKKESFPLTVTSAQKNPTAFYLCASTPSGGAGETQYFGPGTRLLVL.